This TCR beta chain was sequenced during a study of blood T cell repertoires in COVID-19. V lost 4 bases and J 10 bases, leaving 21 bases between the germline ends. This CDR3 comprises 16 residues. Germline V gene lookup returns CDR1 SGHRS and CDR2 YFSETQ. TCRdb's table, derived via immunoSEQ multiplex PCR, lists solely in-frame clones and lacks some. This table has 360,000 or so clones, roughly 89% appearing once. Clinical histories supplied by participants themselves formed the basis of cohort assignment. Material for sequencing was PBMCs or T cells enriched from blood (not recorded which). V and J are TRBV5-1 and TRBJ1-6; tentative D call: TRBD1 (6 bases). This clonotype was obtained from a woman aged 30 to 39 who had recovered from COVID-19. CDR3: CASSPSNRVVGSPLHF. The DNA of the CDR3 is TGCGCCAGCAGCCCGTCCAACAGGGTCGTAGGCTCACCCCTCCACTTT.